These T cell receptor beta chains were read from a single sample in a study of blood T cell repertoires in COVID-19. Assay: immunoSEQ multiplex PCR; the TCRdb copy retains only in-frame clones and omits some. The sample carries around 270,000 clones, 84% recorded once. Sequenced sample: peripheral blood. These receptors all come from a person aged 70 to 85 with COVID-19, enrolled during active disease. Both conserved end residues are part of each CDR3. The order of the fields is J gene, V gene, D gene, clone size, CDR3 DNA, CDR3 protein. D genes are given only for firm matches. Clone size appears in some rows only: once, few, many, or a class for an expanded clone.

j_call: TRBJ2-1
v_call: TRBV4-3
d_call: .
clone_size: once
cdr3_nt: TGCGCCAGCAGCCTCCGGAGAGGCCCCTACAATGAGCAGTTCTTC
cdr3_aa: CASSLRRGPYNEQFF

j_call: TRBJ1-3
v_call: TRBV15
d_call: .
clone_size: .
cdr3_nt: TGTGCCACCAGCAGAGATGCTAGCCTAAACTCTGGAAACACCATATATTTT
cdr3_aa: CATSRDASLNSGNTIYF

j_call: TRBJ2-7
v_call: TRBV2
d_call: TRBD1
clone_size: .
cdr3_nt: TGTGCCAGCAGTAGTGCCGGGACAGGCCGCGCTTACGAGCAGTACTTC
cdr3_aa: CASSSAGTGRAYEQYF

j_call: TRBJ2-7
v_call: TRBV5-6
d_call: .
clone_size: .
cdr3_nt: TGTGCCAGCAGCTTGGACACCTACGAGCAGTACTTC
cdr3_aa: CASSLDTYEQYF

j_call: TRBJ1-6
v_call: TRBV19
d_call: TRBD1
clone_size: .
cdr3_nt: TGTGCCAGTAGTATGGACAGGGCAACTAATTCACCCCTCCACTTT
cdr3_aa: CASSMDRATNSPLHF

j_call: TRBJ2-2
v_call: TRBV29-1
d_call: TRBD2
clone_size: .
cdr3_nt: TGCAGCGTACGGGGGGGGCAGAACACCGGGGAGCTGTTTTTT
cdr3_aa: CSVRGGQNTGELFF

j_call: TRBJ1-1
v_call: TRBV28
d_call: TRBD1
clone_size: .
cdr3_nt: TGTGCCAGCAGTACTTTCCGGGACAGGGACCCTGAAGCTTTCTTT
cdr3_aa: CASSTFRDRDPEAFF

j_call: TRBJ2-3
v_call: TRBV5-1
d_call: TRBD2
clone_size: .
cdr3_nt: TGCGCCAGCAGCTTGGTGCGGGGGGCCGCAGATACGCAGTATTTT
cdr3_aa: CASSLVRGAADTQYF

j_call: TRBJ2-7
v_call: TRBV7-2
d_call: TRBD2
clone_size: .
cdr3_nt: TGTGCCAGCAGTCCAATCTGGGAGGGGACTAGCTCCTACGAGCAGTACTTC
cdr3_aa: CASSPIWEGTSSYEQYF

j_call: TRBJ2-2
v_call: TRBV3-1/TRBV3-2
d_call: TRBD2
clone_size: .
cdr3_nt: TGTGCCAGCAGCCCTCTACGGCTGGGACTAGCGGCCGTAAACACCGGGGAGCTGTTTTTT
cdr3_aa: CASSPLRLGLAAVNTGELFF

j_call: TRBJ2-7
v_call: TRBV4-3
d_call: TRBD1
clone_size: .
cdr3_nt: TGCGCCAGCAGCCTACAGGGGGCCGACGAGCAGTACTTC
cdr3_aa: CASSLQGADEQYF

j_call: TRBJ2-3
v_call: TRBV7-6
d_call: .
clone_size: .
cdr3_nt: TGTGCCAGCAGCTTAGCTGAGGGCACAGATACGCAGTATTTT
cdr3_aa: CASSLAEGTDTQYF

j_call: TRBJ1-1
v_call: TRBV7-3
d_call: .
clone_size: .
cdr3_nt: TGTGCCAGCAGCTTAAGGCAGGGCATGAACACTGAAGCTTTCTTT
cdr3_aa: CASSLRQGMNTEAFF

j_call: TRBJ2-7
v_call: TRBV6-5
d_call: .
clone_size: .
cdr3_nt: TGTGCCAGCAGTTACTCGTGGACAGTGAGCTCCTACGAGCAGTACTTC
cdr3_aa: CASSYSWTVSSYEQYF

j_call: TRBJ2-2
v_call: TRBV7-7
d_call: TRBD1
clone_size: .
cdr3_nt: TGTGCCAGCAGTTCCGGGACAGCGAACACCGGGGAGCTGTTTTTT
cdr3_aa: CASSSGTANTGELFF

j_call: TRBJ1-1
v_call: TRBV6-5
d_call: .
clone_size: once
cdr3_nt: TGTGCCAGCAGTTACGCCAGGGTCGGCGCTGAAGCTTTCTTT
cdr3_aa: CASSYARVGAEAFF

j_call: TRBJ2-5
v_call: TRBV12-2
d_call: .
clone_size: .
cdr3_nt: TGTGCAAGTCGCTCAACACCAGGGGCCCAAGAGACCCAGTACTTC
cdr3_aa: CASRSTPGAQETQYF

j_call: TRBJ1-2
v_call: TRBV5-1
d_call: .
clone_size: .
cdr3_nt: TGCGCCAGCAGCTTGATCCCGGGTACCTATGGCTACACCTTC
cdr3_aa: CASSLIPGTYGYTF

j_call: TRBJ2-1
v_call: TRBV5-4
d_call: TRBD1
clone_size: .
cdr3_nt: TGTGCCAGCAGCTTACCGGACAGGTTGGGGGCGAACAATGAGCAGTTCTTC
cdr3_aa: CASSLPDRLGANNEQFF

j_call: TRBJ1-4
v_call: TRBV18
d_call: .
clone_size: .
cdr3_nt: TGTGCCAGCTCACCCGCGCGGAGAAGTAATGAAAAACTGTTTTTT
cdr3_aa: CASSPARRSNEKLFF

j_call: TRBJ1-6
v_call: TRBV5-1
d_call: TRBD1
clone_size: .
cdr3_nt: TGCGCCAGCAGCGTCGGGACAGATTCACCCCTCCACTTT
cdr3_aa: CASSVGTDSPLHF

j_call: TRBJ2-7
v_call: TRBV5-6
d_call: TRBD1
clone_size: .
cdr3_nt: TGTGCCAGCAAAGACAGGGTTTCCTACGAGCAGTACTTC
cdr3_aa: CASKDRVSYEQYF

j_call: TRBJ1-5
v_call: TRBV5-1
d_call: .
clone_size: few
cdr3_nt: TGCGCCAGCAGCGACCCGGGGCAGCCCCAGCATTTT
cdr3_aa: CASSDPGQPQHF

j_call: TRBJ2-7
v_call: TRBV5-6
d_call: TRBD1
clone_size: medium-sized
cdr3_nt: TGTGCCAGCAGCTCTACCGGGACAGGGGTTAGCTCCTACGAGCAGTACTTC
cdr3_aa: CASSSTGTGVSSYEQYF

j_call: TRBJ2-7
v_call: TRBV27
d_call: .
clone_size: .
cdr3_nt: TGTGCCAGCAGACGCACCCCGAACAGGCTCGGCTACGAGCAGTACTTC
cdr3_aa: CASRRTPNRLGYEQYF

j_call: TRBJ2-2
v_call: TRBV11-3
d_call: TRBD1
clone_size: .
cdr3_nt: TGTGCCAGCAGCTTAGGGGACAGGGCCACCGGGGAGCTGTTTTTT
cdr3_aa: CASSLGDRATGELFF

j_call: TRBJ2-7
v_call: TRBV11-2
d_call: TRBD2
clone_size: .
cdr3_nt: TGTGCCAGCAGCTTCACGGCGGGAGCCTACGAGCAGTACTTC
cdr3_aa: CASSFTAGAYEQYF

j_call: TRBJ2-7
v_call: TRBV29-1
d_call: .
clone_size: .
cdr3_nt: TGCAGCGTTGAGGGGGGTTACGAGCAGTACTTC
cdr3_aa: CSVEGGYEQYF

j_call: TRBJ2-1
v_call: TRBV15
d_call: .
clone_size: .
cdr3_nt: TGTGCCACCAGCAGACCGAATTTAGACAAGAATGAGCAGTTCTTC
cdr3_aa: CATSRPNLDKNEQFF

j_call: TRBJ1-2
v_call: TRBV7-9
d_call: .
clone_size: once
cdr3_nt: .
cdr3_aa: CASSLTPGQGNLFFGYTF

j_call: TRBJ2-2
v_call: TRBV9
d_call: .
clone_size: .
cdr3_nt: TGTGCCAGCAGCGTAGGCCAGGGTCTCGCCGGGGAGCTGTTTTTT
cdr3_aa: CASSVGQGLAGELFF

j_call: TRBJ1-6
v_call: TRBV27
d_call: .
clone_size: .
cdr3_nt: TGTGCCAGCAGCAGCTATAATTCACCCCTCCACTTT
cdr3_aa: CASSSYNSPLHF

j_call: TRBJ2-1
v_call: TRBV9
d_call: TRBD2
clone_size: .
cdr3_nt: TGTGCCAGCAGCCCCCTCGGGACTACAGGTCTCAATGAGCAGTTCTTC
cdr3_aa: CASSPLGTTGLNEQFF

j_call: TRBJ1-1
v_call: TRBV5-1
d_call: .
clone_size: .
cdr3_nt: TGCGCCAGCAGCTCGGACAGAGGATGGGTGACTGAAGCTTTCTTT
cdr3_aa: CASSSDRGWVTEAFF

j_call: TRBJ1-4
v_call: TRBV7-9
d_call: .
clone_size: .
cdr3_nt: TGTGCCAGCAGCCCGGGCGGACTTAATGAAAAACTGTTTTTT
cdr3_aa: CASSPGGLNEKLFF

j_call: TRBJ2-3
v_call: TRBV19
d_call: TRBD2
clone_size: .
cdr3_nt: TGTGCCAGTAGTATAGCGTTCTCTAGCGGGAGGGCGACAGATACGCAGTATTTT
cdr3_aa: CASSIAFSSGRATDTQYF

j_call: TRBJ2-5
v_call: TRBV7-2
d_call: TRBD2
clone_size: .
cdr3_nt: TGTGCCAGCAGCTTAAACGGGGGGGCTGGACTCCACCAAGAGACCCAGTACTTC
cdr3_aa: CASSLNGGAGLHQETQYF

j_call: TRBJ2-7
v_call: TRBV19
d_call: .
clone_size: .
cdr3_nt: TGTGCCAGTAGTATATCGGCGGCCTACGAGCAGTACTTC
cdr3_aa: CASSISAAYEQYF

j_call: TRBJ1-1
v_call: TRBV19
d_call: TRBD1
clone_size: .
cdr3_nt: TGTGCCAGTAGAATGGACAGGGGGAACACTGAAGCTTTCTTT
cdr3_aa: CASRMDRGNTEAFF

j_call: TRBJ2-7
v_call: TRBV11-1
d_call: .
clone_size: .
cdr3_nt: TGTGCCAGCAGCTTAGCGGGAGGGGGCTACGAGCAGTACTTC
cdr3_aa: CASSLAGGGYEQYF

j_call: TRBJ1-5
v_call: TRBV28
d_call: .
clone_size: .
cdr3_nt: TGTGCCGGCGGCGGGGCCAATCAGCCCCAGCATTTT
cdr3_aa: CAGGGANQPQHF